The present T cell receptor beta chain was sequenced within a study of blood T cell repertoires in COVID-19. V shed 7 bases and J 4 bases; nucleotides not matched to a gene: 14. From germline, CDR1 is MNHEY and CDR2 SMNVEV (reference sequence). This CDR3 region has 19 residues. This study enrolled people aged roughly 18 to 89 from 24 US geographic areas. Donors were grouped by their self-reported clinical history. Method: immunoSEQ multiplex PCR; TCRdb's copy keeps in-frame clones and lacks some. The sample carries about 160,000 clones, around 89% recorded once. This sequence originates from a woman aged 50 to 60 who had recovered from COVID-19. The V call is TRBV27, the J call TRBJ2-2; 14 bases line up with TRBD2. Material for sequencing was PBMCs or T cells enriched from blood (not recorded which). CDR3 amino acids: CASTLFAGTSGSFTGELFF. Written as DNA, the CDR3 is TGTGCCAGCACCCTCTTCGCCGGGACTAGCGGGAGCTTCACCGGGGAGCTGTTTTTT.